These 32 T cell receptor beta chains came from one sample sequenced in a study of T cells in Graves' hyperthyroidism and ophthalmopathy. TCR beta CDR3 regions were amplified from RNA transcripts. HTBI primers were the set used in a first-round RT-PCR of the TCR CDR3. TCRdb reanalysed the multiplex PCR reads using MiXCR and keeps one entry per CDR3 protein. The sample contains roughly 300,000 distinct CDR3 sequences, less than 30% of which appear only once. Input material: blood. Every receptor here comes from a middle-aged man with Graves' hyperthyroidism that later progressed to Graves' ophthalmopathy.

This clonotype was seen many times. The V and J genes are TRBV24-1 and TRBJ2-7; possible D gene TRBD2, 5 bases. Trimming took 3 bases from V and 3 from J, leaving 14 bases between them. The V gene's germline CDR1 is KGHDR and CDR2 SFDVKD. CDR3 length: 15 residues. The CDR3 reads CATSDPREGDYEQYF. CDR3 coding DNA: TGTGCCACCAGTGATCCGCGAGAGGGAGACTACGAGCAGTACTTC.

The sample holds many counts of this clonotype. This sequence joins TRBV5-6 and TRBJ2-5, with 8 nucleotides matching TRBD2. V was pared by 1 base and J by 4 bases, with 6 bases of the junction left unmatched. Germline CDR1 SGHDT, CDR2 YYEEEE. The CDR3 consists of 15 residues. The CDR3 reads CASSLYGRVGETQYF. The CDR3 nucleotides read TGTGCCAGCAGCTTGTACGGGAGGGTAGGAGAGACCCAGTACTTC.

The sample holds many counts of this clonotype. The chain employs TRBV28 and TRBJ2-7; 11 bases align to TRBD2. Germline V CDR1 and CDR2: MDHEN, SYDVKM. Trimming cost V 2 bases and J 5 bases; bases outside gene matches: 5. The CDR3 length is 15 residues. This CDR3 reads CASSLLLAGGHEQYF. The CDR3 DNA reads TGTGCCAGCAGTTTACTCCTAGCGGGAGGTCACGAGCAGTACTTC.

There are many counts of this clonotype. The chain recombines TRBV12-3 or TRBV12-4 with TRBJ2-2; 7 nucleotides match TRBD1. With 6 bases clipped from V and 4 bases from J, the junction kept 11 bases outside the gene matches. The CDR3 has 16 residues. CDR3 loop: CASRPLTGKLTGELFF. CDR3 DNA: TGTGCCAGCAGACCTCTGACAGGGAAACTCACCGGGGAGCTGTTTTTT.

The rearrangement joins TRBV10-3 to TRBJ1-2; D unresolved. The germline V gene encodes CDR1 ENHRY and CDR2 SYGVKD. The ends were cut back, 1 base at V and 8 bases at J, with 8 bases in the middle. The length of the CDR3 is 12 residues. The CDR3 bases are TGTGCCATCAGTGAGTGGGGTATCGGCTACACCTTC. Translation: CAISEWGIGYTF.

The rearrangement joins TRBV19 to TRBJ2-7; TRBD1 aligns across 10 bases. Germline CDR1 reads LNHDA; CDR2 reads SQIVND (reference sequence). This CDR3 region has 15 residues. V shed 3 bases, J shed 6 bases, and the junction held 8 bases outside the gene matches. The CDR3 DNA follows: TGTGCCAGTAGTATGTCGGGACAGGGGCGCCCCGAGCAGTACTTC. Amino acid sequence: CASSMSGQGRPEQYF.

In its sample, this clonotype was seen many times. DNA of the CDR3: TGTGCCAGCGCTCAACAGGGGACGAGTCAGCCCCAGCATTTT. As protein: CASAQQGTSQPQHF. The chain joins TRBV2 to TRBJ1-5; 7 nucleotides match TRBD1. From germline, CDR1 is SNHLY and CDR2 FYNNEI. After removal of 8 bases from V and 6 bases from J, the junction contained 10 bases not matched to a gene. CDR3 length: 14 amino acids.

This clonotype was seen ten or more times. The rearrangement uses TRBV12-3 or TRBV12-4 and TRBJ2-2, with 7 bases matching TRBD1. V was pared by 6 bases and J by 2 bases, with 9 bases of the junction left unmatched. This CDR3 contains 16 residues. The CDR3 is CASSPPGQTNTGELFF. The CDR3 coding sequence is TGTGCCAGCAGCCCCCCGGGACAGACTAACACCGGGGAGCTGTTTTTT.

In its sample, this clonotype was seen many times. The chain combines TRBV24-1 with TRBJ1-1; D not certain. V lost 7 bases and J lost 7, with 12 bases in between. In germline, CDR1 is KGHDR, CDR2 SFDVKD. The CDR3 sequence is 12 residues long. The CDR3 loop is CATSDPTSEAFF. CDR3 DNA sequence: TGTGCCACCAGCGACCCGACAAGTGAAGCTTTCTTT.

In its sample, this clonotype was seen many times. Written as DNA, the CDR3 is TGCGCCAGCAGCTCAAGAACTACCGGTGGCTATGGCTACACCTTC. As protein: CASSSRTTGGYGYTF. The chain has TRBV5-1 and TRBJ1-2, with D unclear. The CDR3 is made up of 15 amino acids. CDR1 is SGHRS, CDR2 YFSETQ, per germline. V lost 3 bases, J lost 4 bases, and 16 bases lay in between.

This clonotype was seen at least ten times. CDR3 in DNA: TGTGCCAGCATCAAGAGGGGATCCTACGAGCAGTACTTC. Its protein product is CASIKRGSYEQYF. The rearrangement links TRBV6-5 to TRBJ2-7; either TRBD1 or TRBD2 may fit D (5 bases each). From germline, CDR1 is MNHEY and CDR2 SVGAGI. The CDR3 length is 13 residues. The V end lost 7 bases, the J end lost 1 base, and 11 bases lay between the germline ends.

The CDR3 loop is CASSEWVENTEAFF. Written as DNA, the CDR3 is TGTGCCAGCAGTGAATGGGTGGAGAACACTGAAGCTTTCTTT. The chain joins TRBV6-1 to TRBJ1-1; D uncertain. V lost 2 bases, J lost 1 base, and 8 bases lay in between. The length of the CDR3 is 14 residues. Germline loops: CDR1 MNHNS, CDR2 SASEGT.

This clonotype appeared many times. This sequence joins TRBV6-1 and TRBJ1-5; 8 positions agree with TRBD1. The V gene's germline CDR1 is MNHNS and CDR2 SASEGT. V dropped 4 bases and J dropped 3; count of bases not matched to a gene: 5. This CDR3 region has 15 residues. The DNA of the CDR3 is TGTGCCAGCAGTGGAAGACAGGGGACCAATCAGCCCCAGCATTTT. Its translation: CASSGRQGTNQPQHF.

This clonotype was detected many times. The J gene is TRBJ1-1, the V gene TRBV12-3 or TRBV12-4; D call uncertain. The CDR3 loop spans 11 amino acids. Trimming stripped 2 bases from V and 10 bases from J, with 8 bases between. CDR3 coding DNA: TGTGCCAGCAGTTTAAGTTTGATAGCTTTCTTT. Protein product: CASSLSLIAFF.

This clonotype was observed at least ten times. CDR3 coding DNA: TGCAGCGTTTTGGGACTAGCGGGATACACCGGGGAGCTGTTTTTT. It is translated as CSVLGLAGYTGELFF. The V gene is TRBV29-1, the J gene TRBJ2-2; 13 nucleotides line up with TRBD2. Germline V gene data show CDR1 as SQVTM and CDR2 as ANQGSEA. With 5 bases clipped from V and 3 bases from J, the junction kept 3 bases outside the gene matches. This CDR3 spans 15 amino acids.

This clonotype was seen a single time. V is TRBV7-8 and J is TRBJ2-7; D is undetermined. The V and J ends lost 5 bases and 1 base respectively, with 15 bases between them. The germline V gene encodes CDR1 SGHVS and CDR2 FQNEAQ. The CDR3 consists of 15 residues. The CDR3 region has the DNA TGTGCCAGCAGCAAATATATGGGCGATTCCTACGAGCAGTACTTC. It translates to CASSKYMGDSYEQYF. The full variable domain, with the rest looked up from reference TRBV7-8 and TRBJ2-7, is GAGVSQSPRYKVAKRGQDVALRCDPISGHVSLFWYQQALGQGPEFLTYFQNEAQLDKSGLPSDRFFAERPEGSVSTLKIQRTQQEDSAVYLCASSKYMGDSYEQYFGPGTRLTVT.

This chain uses TRBV6-2 or TRBV6-3 with TRBJ2-7; no clear D. V lost 0 bases, J lost 2 bases, and 5 bases lay in between. CDR1 is MNHEY and CDR2 is SVGEGT in the germline V gene. The CDR3 extends over 13 amino acids. Here the CDR3 DNA reads TGTGCCAGCAGTTACTCGATCCCCTACGAGCAGTACTTC. Its protein product is CASSYSIPYEQYF.

This clonotype was counted many times. This chain joins TRBV24-1 and TRBJ2-1; D is unresolved. Germline CDR1 reads KGHDR; CDR2 reads SFDVKD. Trimming pared 4 bases from V and 6 bases from J, leaving 12 bases between. The CDR3 is 14 residues long. CDR3 in DNA: TGTGCCACCAGTGAGGAAACTGCTTTCAATGAGCAGTTCTTC. This codes for CATSEETAFNEQFF.

This clonotype was observed at least ten times. The chain recombines TRBV12-5 with TRBJ2-7, with 10 bases fitting TRBD2. CDR1 and CDR2 (germline): LGHNT, FRNRAP. This CDR3 has 15 residues. Trimming took 4 bases from V and 5 from J; bases not matched to a gene: 8. The CDR3 loop reads CASGSPGLAMNEQYF. CDR3 nucleotides: TGTGCTAGTGGTTCACCGGGACTAGCGATGAACGAGCAGTACTTC. Combining the CDR3 with reference TRBV12-5 and TRBJ2-7 gives the whole variable domain DARVTQTPRHKVTEMGQEVTMRCQPILGHNTVFWYRQTMMQGLELLAYFRNRAPLDDSGMPKDRFSAEMPDATLATLKIQPSEPRDSAVYFCASGSPGLAMNEQYFGPGTRLTVT.

This clonotype was found many times. This chain joins TRBV14 and TRBJ2-4, with 7 bases that match TRBD1. The length of the CDR3 is 13 residues. V trimming: 5 bases; J trimming: 6 bases; junction bases outside the gene matches: 4. From germline, CDR1 is SGHDN and CDR2 FVKESK. The CDR3 loop reads CASSSGQANIQYF. CDR3 sequence (DNA): TGTGCCAGCAGCTCAGGACAGGCAAACATTCAGTACTTC.

Many counts were recorded for this clonotype. The J gene is TRBJ1-2, the V gene TRBV11-2; D uncertain. The germline gives CDR1 SGHAT, CDR2 FQNNGV. The CDR3 is 16 amino acids. V was pared by 5 bases and J by 0 bases, with 16 bases between. CDR3 residues: CASSPQTRATNYGYTF. Here the CDR3 DNA reads TGTGCCAGCAGCCCTCAAACACGGGCCACTAACTATGGCTACACCTTC.

The J gene is TRBJ2-7, the V gene TRBV28, with TRBD1 matching 9 bases. This CDR3 contains 15 residues. From germline, CDR1 is MDHEN and CDR2 SYDVKM. The trim removed 3 bases at V and 1 base at J, leaving 4 bases unmatched. CDR3 nucleotide sequence: TGTGCCAGCAGTTTGATCGGACAGGGGTCCTACGAGCAGTACTTC. It specifies CASSLIGQGSYEQYF.

Ten or more counts support this clonotype. The V gene is TRBV15, the J gene TRBJ2-5; D perhaps matches TRBD2 (5 bases). V was shortened by 4 bases and J by 5 bases, with 17 bases between the two germline ends. Germline-derived CDR1 and CDR2 are LNHNV and YYDKDF (reference sequence). The CDR3 is 15 residues long. The CDR3 sequence: CATSNPREGWETQYF. The DNA for the CDR3 is TGTGCCACCAGCAACCCCCGCGAGGGATGGGAGACCCAGTACTTC.

This clonotype was counted many times. The rearrangement uses TRBV12-3 or TRBV12-4 and TRBJ2-7; TRBD2 matches 14 bases. Trimming cost V 5 bases and J 6 bases; bases outside gene matches: 6. The CDR3 has 15 residues. This CDR3 reads CASSKGLAGVVEQYF. The CDR3 DNA sequence: TGTGCCAGCAGTAAGGGACTAGCGGGAGTTGTCGAGCAGTACTTC.

This clonotype was found many times. The chain combines TRBV12-3 or TRBV12-4 with TRBJ1-5, with TRBD1 identical over 9 bases. The CDR3 has 15 amino acids. Unmatched junction bases numbered 5, after V lost 4 bases and J lost 4 bases. CDR3 protein: CASSWGTGPNQPQHF. The CDR3 DNA reads as TGTGCCAGCAGTTGGGGGACAGGGCCAAATCAGCCCCAGCATTTT.

There are a few counts of this clonotype. The rearrangement links TRBV6-4 to TRBJ2-5; TRBD1 or TRBD2 may be the D gene (5 bases each). This CDR3 has 15 residues. Germline CDR1 reads MRHNA; CDR2 reads SNTAGT. V was cut by 2 bases and J by 5 bases, with 15 bases left in between. CDR3 bases: TGTGCCAGCAGTGACAAGGGTGGGGGAATGGAGACCCAGTACTTC. It codes for CASSDKGGGMETQYF.

This clonotype came up many times. The CDR3 bases are TGTGCCAGTAGTATAGCGGGTCATTGGACTGAAGCTTTCTTT. Translation gives CASSIAGHWTEAFF. The genes are TRBV19 and TRBJ1-1; D gene uncertain. Germline loops: CDR1 LNHDA, CDR2 SQIVND (reference sequence). Trimming took off 1 base at V and 5 bases at J, with 11 bases between the two ends. This CDR3 region has 14 residues.

This clonotype came up many times. This chain connects TRBV6-5 to TRBJ1-5, with no clear D. The length of the CDR3 is 12 residues. Germline CDR1 reads MNHEY; CDR2 reads SVGAGI. V dropped 2 bases and J dropped 7 bases, with 6 bases sitting between them. CDR3 DNA: TGTGCCAGCAGTTACGACCAGCAGCCCCAGCATTTT. Its translation is CASSYDQQPQHF.

This clonotype has ten or more counts. This chain links TRBV28 with TRBJ1-2; D gene uncertain. CDR3 length equals 16 residues. V dropped 3 bases and J dropped 7 bases, with 21 bases sitting between them. CDR1 and CDR2 (germline): MDHEN, SYDVKM. DNA for the CDR3: TGTGCCAGCAGTTTGCCCTACTCCCCCGGATTATCTGGCTACACCTTC. Protein: CASSLPYSPGLSGYTF.

The chain employs TRBV20-1 and TRBJ2-4; 9 bases align to TRBD2. The germline CDR1 and CDR2 sequences are DFQATT and SNEGSKA (reference sequence). Trimming took 6 bases from V and 6 from J; bases not matched to a gene: 12. This CDR3 contains 15 residues. CDR3 DNA: TGCAGTGCCATTCTAGCGGGGCTAGGGGGAAACATTCAGTACTTC. Its translation: CSAILAGLGGNIQYF.

This clonotype came up many times. The V gene is TRBV11-2, the J gene TRBJ1-1; 7 positions agree with TRBD1. Germline trimming cut 3 bases from V and 3 bases from J; bases unmatched to any gene: 4. This CDR3 has 14 residues. The germline gives CDR1 SGHAT, CDR2 FQNNGV. For the CDR3, the DNA is TGTGCCAGCAGCTTCCGGGACAGTCACACTGAAGCTTTCTTT. Translating it yields CASSFRDSHTEAFF.

The table lists this clonotype with many counts. The chain couples TRBV12-3 or TRBV12-4 to TRBJ2-7; possibly TRBD2 for D (5 bases). Trimming removed 6 bases at V and 5 bases at J, with 14 bases between. The CDR3 length is 13 residues. CDR3 sequence (DNA): TGTGCCAGCAGCGAGGACTCGAGGCACGAGCAGTACTTC. Translation: CASSEDSRHEQYF.